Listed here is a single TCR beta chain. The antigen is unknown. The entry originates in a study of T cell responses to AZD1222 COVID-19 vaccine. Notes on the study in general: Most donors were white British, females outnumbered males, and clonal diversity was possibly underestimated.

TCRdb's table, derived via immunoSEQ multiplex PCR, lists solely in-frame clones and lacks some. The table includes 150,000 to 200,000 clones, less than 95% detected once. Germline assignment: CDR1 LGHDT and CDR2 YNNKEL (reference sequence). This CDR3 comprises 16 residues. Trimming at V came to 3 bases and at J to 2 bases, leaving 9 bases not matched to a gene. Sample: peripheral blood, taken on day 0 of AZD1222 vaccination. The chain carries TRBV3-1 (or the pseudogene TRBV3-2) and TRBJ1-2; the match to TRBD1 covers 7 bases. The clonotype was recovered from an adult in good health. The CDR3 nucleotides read TGTGCCAGCAGCCACGTAGACAGGGAAATGAACTATGGCTACACCTTC. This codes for CASSHVDREMNYGYTF.